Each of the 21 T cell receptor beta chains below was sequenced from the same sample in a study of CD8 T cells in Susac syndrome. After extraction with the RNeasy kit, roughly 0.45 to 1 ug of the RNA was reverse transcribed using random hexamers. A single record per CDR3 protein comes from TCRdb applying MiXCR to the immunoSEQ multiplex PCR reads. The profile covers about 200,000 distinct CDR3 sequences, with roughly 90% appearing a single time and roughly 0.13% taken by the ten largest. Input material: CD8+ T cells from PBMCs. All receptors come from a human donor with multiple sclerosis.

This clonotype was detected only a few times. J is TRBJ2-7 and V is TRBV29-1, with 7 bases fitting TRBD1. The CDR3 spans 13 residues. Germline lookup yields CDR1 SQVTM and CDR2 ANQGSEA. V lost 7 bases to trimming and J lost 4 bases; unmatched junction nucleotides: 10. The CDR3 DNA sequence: TGCAGCGCAGTATTACAGGGGCTGTACGAGCAGTACTTC. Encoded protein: CSAVLQGLYEQYF.

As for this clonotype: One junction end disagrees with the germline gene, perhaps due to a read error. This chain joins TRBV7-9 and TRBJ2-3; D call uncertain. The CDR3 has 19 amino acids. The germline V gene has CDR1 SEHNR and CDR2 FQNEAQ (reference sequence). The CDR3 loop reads CASTLALTPSLPSTDTQYF. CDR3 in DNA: TGTGCCAGCACCTTAGCTTTGACGCCCTCGCTTCCTAGCACAGATACGCAGTATTTT.

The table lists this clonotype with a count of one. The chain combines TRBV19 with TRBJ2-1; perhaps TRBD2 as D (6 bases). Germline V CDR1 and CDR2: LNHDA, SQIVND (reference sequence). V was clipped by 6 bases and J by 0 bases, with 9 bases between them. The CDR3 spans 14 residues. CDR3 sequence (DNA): TGTGCCAGTAGCCGGGACTTCTCCTACAATGAGCAGTTCTTC. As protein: CASSRDFSYNEQFF.

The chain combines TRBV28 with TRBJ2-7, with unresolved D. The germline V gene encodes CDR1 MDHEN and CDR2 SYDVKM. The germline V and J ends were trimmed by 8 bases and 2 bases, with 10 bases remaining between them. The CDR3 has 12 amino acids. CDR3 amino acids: CASGEFAYEQYF. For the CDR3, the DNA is TGTGCCAGCGGGGAATTCGCCTACGAGCAGTACTTC.

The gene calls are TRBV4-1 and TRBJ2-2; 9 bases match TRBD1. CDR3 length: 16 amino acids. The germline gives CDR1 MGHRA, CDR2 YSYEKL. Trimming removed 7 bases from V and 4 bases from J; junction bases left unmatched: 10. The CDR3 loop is CASKPRDRDPTGELFF. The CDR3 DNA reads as TGCGCCAGCAAACCCCGGGACAGGGATCCCACCGGGGAGCTGTTTTTT.

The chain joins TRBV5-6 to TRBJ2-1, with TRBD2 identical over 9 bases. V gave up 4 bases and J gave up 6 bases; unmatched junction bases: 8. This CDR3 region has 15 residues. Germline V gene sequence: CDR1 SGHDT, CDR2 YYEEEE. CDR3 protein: CASSPGTSFFNEQFF. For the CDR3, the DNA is TGTGCCAGCAGCCCGGGGACTAGCTTTTTCAATGAGCAGTTCTTC.

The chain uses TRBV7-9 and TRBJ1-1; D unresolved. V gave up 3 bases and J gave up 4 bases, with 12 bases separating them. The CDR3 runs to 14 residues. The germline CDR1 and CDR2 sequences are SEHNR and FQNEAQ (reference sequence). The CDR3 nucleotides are TGTGCCAGCAGCTTTGGCAGCGGATCCACTGAAGCTTTCTTT. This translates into CASSFGSGSTEAFF.

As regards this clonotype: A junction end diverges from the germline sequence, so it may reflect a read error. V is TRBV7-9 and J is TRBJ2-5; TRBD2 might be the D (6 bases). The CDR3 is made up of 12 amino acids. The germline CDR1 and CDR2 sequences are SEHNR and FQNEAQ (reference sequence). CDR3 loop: CASTRGVRQPDF. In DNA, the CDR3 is TGTGCCAGCACCCGCGGGGTGAGACAGCCGGACTTC.

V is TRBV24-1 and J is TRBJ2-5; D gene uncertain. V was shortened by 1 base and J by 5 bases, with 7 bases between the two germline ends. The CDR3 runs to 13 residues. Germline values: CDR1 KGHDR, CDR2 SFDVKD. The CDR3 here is CATSDFAAETQYF. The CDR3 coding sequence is TGTGCCACCAGTGATTTTGCCGCTGAGACCCAGTACTTC.

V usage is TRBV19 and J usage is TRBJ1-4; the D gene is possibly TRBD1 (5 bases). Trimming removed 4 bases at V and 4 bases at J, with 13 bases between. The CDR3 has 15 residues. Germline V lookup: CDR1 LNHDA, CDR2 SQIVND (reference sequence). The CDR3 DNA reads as TGTGCCAGTAGTACCGAGGGACGGATTAATGAAAAACTGTTTTTT. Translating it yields CASSTEGRINEKLFF.

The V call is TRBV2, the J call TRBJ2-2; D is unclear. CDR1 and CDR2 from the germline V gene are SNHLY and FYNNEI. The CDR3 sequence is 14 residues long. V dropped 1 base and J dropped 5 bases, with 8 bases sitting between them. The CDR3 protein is CASSEEGRTGELFF. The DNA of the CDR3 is TGTGCCAGCAGTGAAGAAGGAAGGACCGGGGAGCTGTTTTTT.

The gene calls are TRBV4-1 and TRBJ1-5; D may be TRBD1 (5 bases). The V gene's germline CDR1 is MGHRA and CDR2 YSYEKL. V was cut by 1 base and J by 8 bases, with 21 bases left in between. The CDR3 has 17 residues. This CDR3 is CASSQGPKGTVIEPQHF. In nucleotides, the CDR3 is TGCGCCAGCAGCCAAGGTCCCAAGGGGACTGTCATTGAGCCCCAGCATTTT.

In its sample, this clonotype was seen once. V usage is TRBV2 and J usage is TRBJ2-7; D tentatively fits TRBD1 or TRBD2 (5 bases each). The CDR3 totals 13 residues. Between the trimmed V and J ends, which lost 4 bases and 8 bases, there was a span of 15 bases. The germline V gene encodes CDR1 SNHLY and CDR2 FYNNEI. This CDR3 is CASSGGILEQQYF. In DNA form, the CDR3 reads TGTGCCAGCAGTGGGGGGATCCTTGAACAGCAGTACTTC.

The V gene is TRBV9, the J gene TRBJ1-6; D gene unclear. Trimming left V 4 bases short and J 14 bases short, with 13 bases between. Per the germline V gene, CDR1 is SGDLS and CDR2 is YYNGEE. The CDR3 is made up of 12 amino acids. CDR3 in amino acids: CASSYSSGSLHF. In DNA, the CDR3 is TGTGCCAGCAGCTATTCCTCGGGATCCCTCCACTTT.

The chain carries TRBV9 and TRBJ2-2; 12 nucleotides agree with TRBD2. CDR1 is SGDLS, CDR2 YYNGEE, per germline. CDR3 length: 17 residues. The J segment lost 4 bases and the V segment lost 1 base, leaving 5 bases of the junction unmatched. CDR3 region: CASSVRTSGMGTGELFF. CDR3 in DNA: TGTGCCAGCAGCGTAAGGACTAGCGGGATGGGCACCGGGGAGCTGTTTTTT.

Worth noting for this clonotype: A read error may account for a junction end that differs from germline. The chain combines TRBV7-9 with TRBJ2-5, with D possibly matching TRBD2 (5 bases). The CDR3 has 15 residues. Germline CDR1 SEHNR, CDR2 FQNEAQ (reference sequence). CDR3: CSSSASRGIKETQYF. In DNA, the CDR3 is TGTTCCAGCAGCGCTAGCCGGGGTATCAAAGAGACCCAGTACTTC.

In DNA, the CDR3 is TGTGCCAGCAGCGTAGTGGGGGAGAATTCACCCCTCCACTTT. It specifies CASSVVGENSPLHF. The genes are TRBV9 and TRBJ1-6; D is perhaps TRBD1 (5 bases). Germline values: CDR1 SGDLS, CDR2 YYNGEE. There are 14 residues in the CDR3. The V gene lost 0 bases and the J gene lost 7 bases, with 8 bases spanning the gap.

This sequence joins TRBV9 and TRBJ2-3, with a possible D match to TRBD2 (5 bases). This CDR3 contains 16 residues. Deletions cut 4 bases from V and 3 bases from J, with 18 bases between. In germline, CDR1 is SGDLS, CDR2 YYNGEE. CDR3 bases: TGTGCCAGCAGCTCTTACGCGGAGGTCACGACAGATACGCAGTATTTT. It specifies CASSSYAEVTTDTQYF.

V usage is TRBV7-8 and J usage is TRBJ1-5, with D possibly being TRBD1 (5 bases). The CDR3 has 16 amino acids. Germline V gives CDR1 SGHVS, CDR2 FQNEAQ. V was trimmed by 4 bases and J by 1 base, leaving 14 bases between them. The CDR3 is CASSYKRGRSNQPQHF. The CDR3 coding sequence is TGTGCCAGCAGCTACAAAAGGGGAAGGAGCAATCAGCCCCAGCATTTT.

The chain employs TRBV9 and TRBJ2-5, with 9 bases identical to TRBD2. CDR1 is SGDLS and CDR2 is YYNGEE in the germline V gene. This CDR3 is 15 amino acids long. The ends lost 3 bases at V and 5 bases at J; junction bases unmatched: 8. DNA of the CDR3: TGTGCCAGCAGCGAGGTGCCTAGCGGGGCGGAGACCCAGTACTTC. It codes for CASSEVPSGAETQYF. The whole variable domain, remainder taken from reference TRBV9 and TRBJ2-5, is DSGVTQTPKHLITATGQRVTLRCSPRSGDLSVYWYQQSLDQGLQFLIQYYNGEERAKGNILERFSAQQFPDLHSELNLSSLELGDSALYFCASSEVPSGAETQYFGPGTRLLVL.

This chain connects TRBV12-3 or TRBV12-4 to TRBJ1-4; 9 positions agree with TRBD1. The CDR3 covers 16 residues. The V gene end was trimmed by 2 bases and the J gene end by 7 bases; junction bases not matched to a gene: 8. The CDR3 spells CASSLMADRGGEKLFF. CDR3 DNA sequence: TGTGCCAGCAGTTTAATGGCGGACAGGGGTGGTGAAAAACTGTTTTTT.